One T cell receptor (beta chain) is described in this entry. The antigen is unknown. The CDR3 sequence is 15 residues long. The V and J ends lost 6 bases and 0 bases, in that order; junction bases with no gene match: 4. In germline, CDR1 is MNHEY, CDR2 SVGAGI. The sample belongs to a study of T cell repertoires in ileal Crohn's disease. Across the study: Median disease duration was nearly eight years; about 37% smoked at surgery. Surgery for a complication: stricturing in 61%, penetrating in approximately 40%. Study-level results: Active smokers at surgery had more clonal expansions than non-smokers.

Each sample's TCRB immunosequencing used about 0.5 micrograms of biopsy DNA. The repertoire was sequenced with immunoSEQ multiplex PCR; TCRdb's copy has only in-frame clones and lacks some. Of approximately 6,800 clones in the sample, around 70% were seen once. This sequence joins TRBV6-5 and TRBJ1-5; 8 bases line up with TRBD1. The sequence came from an adult with Crohn's disease. Sequences were obtained from ileal tissue. CDR3 sequence (DNA): TGTGCCAGCAGCCCACAGGGGGTTAGCAATCAGCCCCAGCATTTT. It is translated as CASSPQGVSNQPQHF.